This note documents a single T cell receptor (beta chain) sequence. The data were produced by immunoSEQ multiplex PCR, yet TCRdb's version contains in-frame clones alone and is incomplete. The repertoire holds roughly 150,000 clones, with approximately 85% as singletons. With 6 bases removed from V and 8 bases from J, the gap between germline ends came to 10 bases. The CDR3 is 11 residues long. Germline V gene data show CDR1 as MNHEY and CDR2 as SVGAGI. The record originates from a study of blood T cell repertoires in COVID-19. The clonotype originates from a man between 45 and 60 years old with acute or convalescent COVID-19. Sequenced sample: peripheral blood. This sequence joins TRBV6-5 and TRBJ1-1; maybe TRBD1 (6 bases). The DNA of the CDR3 is TGTGCCAGCAGAACCGGGACAGAAGCTTTCTTT. Translating gives CASRTGTEAFF.